This T cell receptor (beta chain) is drawn from a study of T cell clones after liver transplantation. Study-level background: Pre-transplant mixed lymphocyte reactions yielded third-party-reactive TCRbeta sequences as comparators for graft-donor-reactive sequences. Timepoints were pre-transplant, pre-withdrawal, and after withdrawal was completed or failed.

To note about this clone: Its specificity is not known.

Only in-frame clones appear in the TCRdb table, and some are missing; sequencing was by immunoSEQ multiplex PCR. The data show approximately 65,000 clones, roughly 92% seen once. The CDR3 loop spans 14 amino acids. Trimming left V 3 bases short and J 2 bases short, with 8 bases between. CDR1 and CDR2 from the germline V gene are SNHLY and FYNNEI. Study-level results: A significant post-transplant drop in circulating graft-donor-reactive CD4 TCRbeta sequences occurred in most of the 8 subjects.

Sorting of unstimulated PBMCs yielded separate CD3+CD4+ and CD3+CD8+ fractions. V gene TRBV2 combines with J gene TRBJ2-1; the D gene is possibly TRBD1 (5 bases). The sequencing here drew on CD4+ T cells from blood, taken about 27 months after liver transplant. This TCR was recovered from a human patient who received a liver transplant. Certain T cells may be donor cells from the graft. Written as DNA, the CDR3 is TGTGCCAGCAGTGAGAAGGGGACCTACAATGAGCAGTTCTTC. Protein: CASSEKGTYNEQFF.